The clone carrying this T cell receptor (beta chain) was counted many times. Each CDR3 protein is one row after TCRdb ran MiXCR on the 5' RACE reads. The table records around 250,000 distinct CDR3 sequences, about 10% of them present only once. The source of the sample is a study of CD8 T cells in ankylosing spondylitis. Sequencing was carried out using blood, either unsorted or a sorted T cell fraction (not recorded which). The TCR sequence derives from a male donor with ankylosing spondylitis or in good health (not recorded which).

This chain's CDR3 is CAWSRGERGVGEQFF. DNA for the CDR3: TGTGCCTGGAGTCGGGGGGAGAGAGGGGTGGGTGAGCAGTTCTTC. J is TRBJ2-1 and V is TRBV30; 7 bases map to TRBD2. The CDR3 is 15 amino acids. Germline V CDR1 and CDR2: GTSNPN, SVGIG (reference sequence). The ends lost 2 bases at V and 9 bases at J; junction bases unmatched: 13.